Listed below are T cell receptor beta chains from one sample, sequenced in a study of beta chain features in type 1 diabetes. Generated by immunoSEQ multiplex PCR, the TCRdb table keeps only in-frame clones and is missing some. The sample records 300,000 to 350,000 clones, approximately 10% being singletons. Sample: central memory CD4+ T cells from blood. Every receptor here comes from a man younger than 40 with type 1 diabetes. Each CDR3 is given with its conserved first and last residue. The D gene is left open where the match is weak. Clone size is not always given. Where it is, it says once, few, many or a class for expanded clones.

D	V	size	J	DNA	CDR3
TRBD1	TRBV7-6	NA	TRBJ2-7	TGTGCCAGCAGCTCGCCACAGGGGGCCCACGAGCAGTACTTC	CASSSPQGAHEQYF
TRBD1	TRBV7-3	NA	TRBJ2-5	TGTGCCAGCAGCTTAAAAGGGACAGCGAGAAACGAGGCGGGACAGGGCAGGAGAGAGACCCAGTACTTC	CASSLKGTARNEAGQGRRETQYF
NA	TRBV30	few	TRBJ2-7	TGTGCCTGGAGTGTCGCGGGCGAGCAGTACTTC	CAWSVAGEQYF
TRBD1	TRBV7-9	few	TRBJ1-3	TGTGCCAGCAGCTTCGGGACAGAAGGAAACACCATATATTTT	CASSFGTEGNTIYF
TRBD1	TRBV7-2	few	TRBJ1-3	TGTGCCAGCAGCGGTCGACAGGGCCCTCCCGGAAACACCATATATTTT	CASSGRQGPPGNTIYF
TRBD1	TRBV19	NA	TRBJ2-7	TGTGCCAGTAGTATCCCGGGACAGGGGGGCGAGCAGTACTTC	CASSIPGQGGEQYF
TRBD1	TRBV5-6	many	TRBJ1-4	TGTGCCAGCAGCTTGTCGACAGGGGTAGATGAAAAACTGTTTTTT	CASSLSTGVDEKLFF
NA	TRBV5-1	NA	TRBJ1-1	TGCGCCAGCAGCTTGTCACCCGTATTCACTGAAGCTTTCTTT	CASSLSPVFTEAFF
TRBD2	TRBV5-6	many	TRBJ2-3	TGTGCCAGCAGCTTGCGACTAGCGGAGAGCACAGATACGCAGTATTTT	CASSLRLAESTDTQYF
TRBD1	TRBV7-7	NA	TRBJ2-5	TGTGCCAGCAGCTCAGGACAGGGAGAGACCCAGTACTTC	CASSSGQGETQYF
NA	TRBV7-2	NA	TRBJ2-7	TGTGCCAGCAGCTTAGGGCCCCACAGCTTAGGCTCCTACGAGCAGTACTTC	CASSLGPHSLGSYEQYF
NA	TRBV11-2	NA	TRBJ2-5	TGTGCCAGCAGCCCCCAACACCAAGAGACCCAGTACTTC	CASSPQHQETQYF
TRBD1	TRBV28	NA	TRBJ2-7	TGTGCCAGCAGTACACCGGGACAGGGGGCGTACGAGCAGTACTTC	CASSTPGQGAYEQYF
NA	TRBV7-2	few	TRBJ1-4	TGTGCCAGCAGCTTTTCCCTCAGGGGTGCAACTAATGAAAAACTGTTTTTT	CASSFSLRGATNEKLFF